What follows is one T cell receptor (beta chain) and its context. This clone's antigen is unknown. The junction and the germline gene differ at one end; a read error may be behind it. The sample is drawn from a study of intratumoral heterogeneity in liver cancer. Looking at the study overall: Across the full approximately 15-patient cohort, most patients were male and the median age was approximately 60 years. To examine intratumor heterogeneity, the study integrated RNA-seq, DNA sequencing, TCR-seq and SNP array data obtained from multiple regions of hepatocellular carcinoma specimens. The overall cohort comprised 70 to 75 multiregional samples from about 15 HCC patients, with approximately 52 tumoral and 20 adjacent nontumoral regions. Findings and caveats that apply to the study as a whole: Limitations acknowledged by the authors included a relatively low number of patients and under-sampled representation of tumor-infiltrating lymphocytes.

The immunoSEQ assay was used to sequence TCR beta chain CDR3 regions from genomic DNA. Rearranged VDJ segments were amplified with primers that anneal to V and J segments. Turning to the authors' computational methods: The ImmunoSeq Analyzer software was used to calculate clonality and richness metrics. To find clones with differing abundance between regions, Fisher's exact test was applied together with a beta-binomial method for extra stringency. Sourced from immuneACCESS, this table was stored by TCRdb with only in-frame sequences that have V and J called. A share of the clones is absent; for the studies checked, an unresolved V gene accounts for under half, and the remainder has no known explanation. V and J calls and clone size are given by that table; D and trimming were obtained from the DNA. Present in this sample are 20,000 to 25,000 clones, just under 75% of which were seen just once. Approximately 17% of the sample is taken by the ten largest.

The CDR3 goes from the cysteine to the phenylalanine over 16 residues. Just CDR3 DNA is preserved here, 48 bases in frame from base 1. CDR1 and CDR2, looked up from the germline V gene, are SGHVS and FQNEAQ. Early-stage hepatocellular carcinoma was present in all patients, and no therapy was administered to any patient before surgical resection. Sampled areas lacked macroscopic evidence of necrosis or hemorrhage. Multiple regions from a couple of patients underwent TCR sequencing (ImmunoSeq). Frozen resection tissue samples were collected at least 1 cm apart from each other. The N label marked samples taken from nontumoral liver tissue adjacent to the tumor. The DNeasy blood and tissue kit was used to extract genomic DNA from bulk tissue.

Material: tumor-adjacent normal tissue, obtained before any cancer treatment. The sequence came from a woman aged 70-85 years with hepatocellular carcinoma. The sequence is built from TRBV7-8 and TRBJ2-3; TRBD2 is possibly the D segment (5 matching bases). The CDR3 is CASSLALSRYTDTQYF. The sequence in DNA is TGTGCCAGCAGCCTAGCTTTGTCGCGGTACACAGATACGCAGTATTTT.